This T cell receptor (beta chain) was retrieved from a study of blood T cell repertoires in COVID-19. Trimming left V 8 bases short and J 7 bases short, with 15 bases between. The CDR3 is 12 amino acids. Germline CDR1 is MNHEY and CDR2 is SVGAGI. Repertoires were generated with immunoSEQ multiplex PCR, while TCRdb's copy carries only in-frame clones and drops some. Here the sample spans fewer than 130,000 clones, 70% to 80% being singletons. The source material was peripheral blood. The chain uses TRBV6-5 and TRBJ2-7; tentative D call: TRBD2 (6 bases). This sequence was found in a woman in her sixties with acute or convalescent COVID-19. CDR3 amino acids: CASRGGAREQYF. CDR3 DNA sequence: TGTGCCAGCCGCGGAGGGGCTCGGGAGCAGTACTTC.